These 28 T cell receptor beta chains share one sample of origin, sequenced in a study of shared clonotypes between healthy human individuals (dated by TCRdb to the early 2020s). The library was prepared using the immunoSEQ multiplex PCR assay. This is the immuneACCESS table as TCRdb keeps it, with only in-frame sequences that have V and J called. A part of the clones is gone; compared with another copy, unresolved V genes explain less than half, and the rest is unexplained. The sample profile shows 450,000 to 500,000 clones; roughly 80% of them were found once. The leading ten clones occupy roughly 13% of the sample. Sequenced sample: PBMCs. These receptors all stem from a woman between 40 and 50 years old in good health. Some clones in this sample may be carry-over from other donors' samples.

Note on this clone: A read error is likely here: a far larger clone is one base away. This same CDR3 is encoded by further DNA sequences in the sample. The CDR3 is CSVVGRYGYTF. CDR3 sequence (DNA): TGCAGCGTTGTAGGACGCTATGGTTACACCTTC. V gene TRBV29-1 combines with J gene TRBJ1-2; D call uncertain. This CDR3 is 11 amino acids long. In germline, CDR1 is SQVTM, CDR2 ANQGSEA.

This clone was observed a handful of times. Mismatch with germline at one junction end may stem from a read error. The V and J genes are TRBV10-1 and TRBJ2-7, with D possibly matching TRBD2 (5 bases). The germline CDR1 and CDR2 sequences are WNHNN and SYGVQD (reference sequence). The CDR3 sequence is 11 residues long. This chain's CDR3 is CASSERGRVHF. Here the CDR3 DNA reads TGCGCCAGCAGTGAAAGAGGGAGAGTGCACTTC.

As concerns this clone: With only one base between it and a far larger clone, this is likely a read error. The CDR3 loop reads CSVGARGSLLSGELFF. As DNA, the CDR3 is TGCAGCGTTGGGGCTAGAGGGAGCCTCTTGTCCGGGGAGCTGTTTTTT. The chain uses TRBV29-1 and TRBJ2-2, with D maybe TRBD2 (5 bases). Trimming stripped 4 bases from V and 6 bases from J, with 21 bases between. Looked up from germline, CDR1 is SQVTM and CDR2 is ANQGSEA. This CDR3 contains 16 residues.

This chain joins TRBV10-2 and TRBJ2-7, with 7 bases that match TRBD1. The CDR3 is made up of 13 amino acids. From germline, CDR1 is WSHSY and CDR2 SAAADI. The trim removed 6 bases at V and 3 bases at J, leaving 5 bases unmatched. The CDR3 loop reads CASRGQVNYEQYF. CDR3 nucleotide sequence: TGCGCCAGCAGAGGACAGGTAAACTACGAGCAGTACTTC.

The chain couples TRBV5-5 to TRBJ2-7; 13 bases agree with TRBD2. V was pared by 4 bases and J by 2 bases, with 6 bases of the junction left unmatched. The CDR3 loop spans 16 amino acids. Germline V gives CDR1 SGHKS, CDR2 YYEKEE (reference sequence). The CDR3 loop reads CASSAGTSGTAYEQYF. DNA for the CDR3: TGTGCCAGCAGCGCAGGGACTAGCGGGACTGCCTACGAGCAGTACTTC. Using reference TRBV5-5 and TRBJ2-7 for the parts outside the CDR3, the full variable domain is DAGVTQSPTHLIKTRGQQVTLRCSPISGHKSVSWYQQVLGQGPQFIFQYYEKEERGRGNFPDRFSARQFPNYSSELNVNALLLGDSALYLCASSAGTSGTAYEQYFGPGTRLTVT.

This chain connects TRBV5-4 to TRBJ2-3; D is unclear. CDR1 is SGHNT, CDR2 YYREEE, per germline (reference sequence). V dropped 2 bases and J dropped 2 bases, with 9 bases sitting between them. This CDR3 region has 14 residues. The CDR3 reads CASSLPTVTDTQYF. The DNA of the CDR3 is TGTGCCAGCAGCTTACCGACGGTCACAGATACGCAGTATTTT.

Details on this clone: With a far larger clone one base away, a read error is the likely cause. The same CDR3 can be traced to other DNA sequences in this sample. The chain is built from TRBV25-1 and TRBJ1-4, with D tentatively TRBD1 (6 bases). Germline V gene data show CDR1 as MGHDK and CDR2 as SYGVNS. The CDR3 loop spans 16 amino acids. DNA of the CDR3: TGTGCCAGTAGTGCTATAGGGGACACAACTAATGAAAAACTGTTTTTT. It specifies CASSAIGDTTNEKLFF.

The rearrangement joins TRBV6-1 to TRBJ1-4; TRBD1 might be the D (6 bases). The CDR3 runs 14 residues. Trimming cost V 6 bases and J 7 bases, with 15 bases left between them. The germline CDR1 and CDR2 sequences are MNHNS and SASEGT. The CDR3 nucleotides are TGTGCCAGCAGAACAGGGTTCCGGGCTGAAAAACTGTTTTTT. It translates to CASRTGFRAEKLFF.

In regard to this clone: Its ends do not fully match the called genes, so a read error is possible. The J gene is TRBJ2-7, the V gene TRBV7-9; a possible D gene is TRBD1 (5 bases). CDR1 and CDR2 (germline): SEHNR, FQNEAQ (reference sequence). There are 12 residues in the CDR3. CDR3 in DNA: TGTGCCAGCAGCGTAGCCCAGGGAGAGCAGTACTTC. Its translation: CASSVAQGEQYF.

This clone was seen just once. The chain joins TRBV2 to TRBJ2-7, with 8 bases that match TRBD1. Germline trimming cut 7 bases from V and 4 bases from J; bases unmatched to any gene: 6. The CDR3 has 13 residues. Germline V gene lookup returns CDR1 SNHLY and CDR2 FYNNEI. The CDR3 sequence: CASTGGGIYEQYF. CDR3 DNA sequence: TGTGCCAGCACAGGGGGCGGTATATACGAGCAGTACTTC.

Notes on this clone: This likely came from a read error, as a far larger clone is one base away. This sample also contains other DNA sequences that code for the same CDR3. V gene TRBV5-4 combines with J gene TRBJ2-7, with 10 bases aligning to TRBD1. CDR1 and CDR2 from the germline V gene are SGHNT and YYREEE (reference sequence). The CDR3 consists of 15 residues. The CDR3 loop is CASSPGQGQGYEQYF. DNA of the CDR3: TGTGCCAGCAGCCCGGGACAGGGGCAAGGGTACGAGCAGTACTTT.

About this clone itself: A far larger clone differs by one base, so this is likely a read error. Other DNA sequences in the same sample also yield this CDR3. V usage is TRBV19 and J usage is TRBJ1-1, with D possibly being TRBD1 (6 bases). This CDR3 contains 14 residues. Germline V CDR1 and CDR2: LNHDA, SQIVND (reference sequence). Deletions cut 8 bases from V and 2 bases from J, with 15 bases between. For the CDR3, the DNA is TGTGCCAGTGGGACACCGGGTATCAACACTGAAGCTTTCTTT. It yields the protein CASGTPGINTEAFF.

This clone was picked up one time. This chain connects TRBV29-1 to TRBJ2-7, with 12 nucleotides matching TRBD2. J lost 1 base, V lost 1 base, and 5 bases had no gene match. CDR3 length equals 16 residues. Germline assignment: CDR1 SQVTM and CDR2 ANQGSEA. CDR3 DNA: TGCAGCGTTGAAGGACTAGCGGGGGCATTTTCCTACGAGCAGTACTTC. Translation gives CSVEGLAGAFSYEQYF.

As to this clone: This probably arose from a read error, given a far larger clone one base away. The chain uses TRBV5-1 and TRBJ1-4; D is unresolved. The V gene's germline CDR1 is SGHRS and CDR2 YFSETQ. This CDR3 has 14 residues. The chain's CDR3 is CASSPSGGREKLLF. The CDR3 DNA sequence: TGCGCCAGCAGCCCCTCCGGAGGGCGTGAAAAACTGCTTTTT. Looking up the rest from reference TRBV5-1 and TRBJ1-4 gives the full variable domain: KAGVTQTPRYLIKTRGQQVTLSCSPISGHRSVSWYQQTPGQGLQFLFEYFSETQRNKGNFPGRFSGRQFSNSRSEMNVSTLELGDSALYLCASSPSGGREKLLFGSGTQLSVL.

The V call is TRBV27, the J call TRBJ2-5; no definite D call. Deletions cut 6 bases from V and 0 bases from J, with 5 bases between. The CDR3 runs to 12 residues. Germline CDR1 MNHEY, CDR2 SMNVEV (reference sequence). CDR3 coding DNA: TGTGCCAGCAGCGATAACCAAGAGACCCAGTACTTC. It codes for CASSDNQETQYF.

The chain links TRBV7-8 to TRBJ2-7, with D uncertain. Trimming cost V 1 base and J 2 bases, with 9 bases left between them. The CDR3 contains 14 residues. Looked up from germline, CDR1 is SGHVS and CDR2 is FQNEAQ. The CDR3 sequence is CASSLGPSPYEQYF. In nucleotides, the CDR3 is TGTGCCAGCAGCTTAGGTCCCAGCCCCTACGAGCAGTACTTC.

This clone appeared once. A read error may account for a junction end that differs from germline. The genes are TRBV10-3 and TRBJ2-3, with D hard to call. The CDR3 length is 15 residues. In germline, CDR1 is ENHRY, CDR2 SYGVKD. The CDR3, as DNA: TGTGCCAGCAGTTCACAACCGCTCGTCGCCGATACGCAGTATTTT. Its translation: CASSSQPLVADTQYF.

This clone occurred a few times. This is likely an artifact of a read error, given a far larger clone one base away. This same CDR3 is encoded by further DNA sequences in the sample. For the CDR3, the DNA is TGCAGTGCCTTTACCACCGGGGAGCTATTTTTT. It codes for CSAFTTGELFF. The chain joins TRBV20-1 to TRBJ2-2; tentative D call: TRBD2 (5 bases). CDR1 is DFQATT and CDR2 is SNEGSKA in the germline V gene (reference sequence). CDR3 length: 11 residues.

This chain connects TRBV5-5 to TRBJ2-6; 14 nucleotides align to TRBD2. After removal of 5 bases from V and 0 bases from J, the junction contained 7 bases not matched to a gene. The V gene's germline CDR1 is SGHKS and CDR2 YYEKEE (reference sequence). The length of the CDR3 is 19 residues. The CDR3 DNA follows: TGTGCCAGCAGGAGGGGACTAGCGGGAGTCGACTCTGGGGCCAACGTCCTGACTTTC. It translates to CASRRGLAGVDSGANVLTF.

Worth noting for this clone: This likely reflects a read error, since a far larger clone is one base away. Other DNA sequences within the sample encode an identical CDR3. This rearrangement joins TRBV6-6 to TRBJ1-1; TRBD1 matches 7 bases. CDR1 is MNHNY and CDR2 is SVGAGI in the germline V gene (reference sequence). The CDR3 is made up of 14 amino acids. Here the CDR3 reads CASSYSTRGDEAFF. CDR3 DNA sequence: TGCGCCAGCAGTTACTCGACCAGGGGGGATGAAGCTTTCTTT.

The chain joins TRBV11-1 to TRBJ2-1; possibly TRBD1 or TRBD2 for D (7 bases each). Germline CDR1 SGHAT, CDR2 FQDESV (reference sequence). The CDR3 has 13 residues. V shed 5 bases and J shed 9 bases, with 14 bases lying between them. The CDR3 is CASSPLRGGEQFF. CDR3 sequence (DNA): TGTGCCAGCAGCCCACTCAGGGGGGGTGAGCAGTTCTTC.

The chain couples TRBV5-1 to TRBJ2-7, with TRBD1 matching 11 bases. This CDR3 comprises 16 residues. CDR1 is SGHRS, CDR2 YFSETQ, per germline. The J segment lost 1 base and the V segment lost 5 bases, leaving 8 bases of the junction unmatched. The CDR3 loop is CASSPVGQGASYEQYF. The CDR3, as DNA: TGCGCCAGCAGTCCGGTCGGACAGGGGGCTTCCTACGAGCAGTACTTC.

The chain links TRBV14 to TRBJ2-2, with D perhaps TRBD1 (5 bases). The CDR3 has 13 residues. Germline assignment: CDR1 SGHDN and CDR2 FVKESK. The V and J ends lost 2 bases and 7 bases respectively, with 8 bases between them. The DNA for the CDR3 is TGTGCCAGCAGCCAAAACAGGATCGGGGAGCTGTTTTTT. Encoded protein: CASSQNRIGELFF. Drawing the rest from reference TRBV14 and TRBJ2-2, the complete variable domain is EAGVTQFPSHSVIEKGQTVTLRCDPISGHDNLYWYRRVMGKEIKFLLHFVKESKQDESGMPNNRFLAERTGGTYSTLKVQPAELEDSGVYFCASSQNRIGELFFGEGSRLTVL.

The CDR3 loop is CASSFRAVGYGYTF. CDR3 in DNA: TGTGCCAGTAGTTTCAGGGCGGTCGGCTATGGCTACACCTTC. The genes are TRBV19 and TRBJ1-2; D may be TRBD1 (5 bases). Between the trimmed V and J ends, which lost 5 bases and 4 bases, there was a span of 14 bases. The CDR3 has 14 amino acids. Germline V CDR1 and CDR2: LNHDA, SQIVND (reference sequence).

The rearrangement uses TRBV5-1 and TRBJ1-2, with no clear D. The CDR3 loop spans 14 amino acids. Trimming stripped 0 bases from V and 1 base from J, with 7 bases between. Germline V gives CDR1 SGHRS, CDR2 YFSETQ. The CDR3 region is CASSLGQDNYGYTF. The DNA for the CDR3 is TGCGCCAGCAGCTTGGGGCAGGATAACTATGGCTACACCTTC.

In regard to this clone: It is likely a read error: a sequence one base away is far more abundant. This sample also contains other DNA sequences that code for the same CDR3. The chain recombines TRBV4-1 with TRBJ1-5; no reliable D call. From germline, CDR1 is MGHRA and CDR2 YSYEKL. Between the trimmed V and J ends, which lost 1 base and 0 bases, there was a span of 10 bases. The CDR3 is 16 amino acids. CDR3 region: CASSQGTADSNQPQHF. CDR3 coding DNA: TGCGCCAGCAGCCAAGGGACGGCTGATAGCAATCAGCCCCAGCATTTT.

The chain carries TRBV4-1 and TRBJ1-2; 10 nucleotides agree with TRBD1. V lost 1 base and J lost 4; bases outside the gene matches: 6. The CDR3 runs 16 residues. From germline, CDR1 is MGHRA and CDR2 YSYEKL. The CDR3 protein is CASSQVKTGGPYGYTF. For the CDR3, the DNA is TGCGCCAGCAGCCAAGTAAAGACAGGGGGCCCCTATGGCTACACCTTC.

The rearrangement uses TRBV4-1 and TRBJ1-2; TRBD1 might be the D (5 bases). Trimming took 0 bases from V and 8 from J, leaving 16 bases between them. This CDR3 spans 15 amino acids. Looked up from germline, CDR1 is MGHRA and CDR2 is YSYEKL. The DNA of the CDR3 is TGCGCCAGCAGCCAAGATCGGCCAGGGAGGGAGGGCTACACCTTC. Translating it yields CASSQDRPGREGYTF.